These T cell receptor beta chains were read from a single sample in a study of CD8 T cells in ankylosing spondylitis. From the 5' RACE reads, TCRdb called clonotypes with MiXCR, one entry per CDR3 protein. The sample has a few hundred thousand distinct CDR3 sequences, roughly 18% seen once. The material sequenced was blood, either unsorted or a sorted T cell fraction (not recorded which). Every receptor here comes from a male donor with ankylosing spondylitis. CDR3s include the opening cysteine and the closing phenylalanine or tryptophan. The order of the fields is V gene, clone size, D gene, J gene, CDR3 DNA, CDR3 protein. A D gene is named only where the DNA matches it firmly. Clone size is shown for a subset of rows, as once, few, many or a class of expanded clone.

v_call: TRBV4-2; clone_size: few; d_call: -; j_call: TRBJ2-4; cdr3_nt: TGTGCCAGCAGCCAAGAACAGGGTGGGGGAAACATTCAGTACTTC; cdr3_aa: CASSQEQGGGNIQYF
v_call: TRBV7-9; clone_size: once; d_call: TRBD1; j_call: TRBJ1-1; cdr3_nt: TGTGCCAGCAGCTTAAGCGGAACCGGGACAGGGAACACTGAAGCTTTCTTT; cdr3_aa: CASSLSGTGTGNTEAFF
v_call: TRBV18; clone_size: -; d_call: -; j_call: TRBJ1-5; cdr3_nt: TGTGCCAGCTCGTCAGGACATACTCGGGATCAGCCCCAGCATTTT; cdr3_aa: CASSSGHTRDQPQHF
v_call: TRBV12-3/TRBV12-4; clone_size: many; d_call: -; j_call: TRBJ2-7; cdr3_nt: TGTGCCAGCATCCAAGGGTTCGAGCAGTACTTC; cdr3_aa: CASIQGFEQYF
v_call: TRBV7-3; clone_size: -; d_call: -; j_call: TRBJ1-4; cdr3_nt: TGTGCCAGCAGCCCATCGGGGACACCTAATGAAAAACTGTTTTTT; cdr3_aa: CASSPSGTPNEKLFF
v_call: TRBV11-2; clone_size: -; d_call: TRBD2; j_call: TRBJ2-1; cdr3_nt: TGTGCCAGCAGCTGGGACCCGGGACTAGCGGGTGTCTACAATGAGCAGTTCTTC; cdr3_aa: CASSWDPGLAGVYNEQFF
v_call: TRBV20-1; clone_size: few; d_call: TRBD2; j_call: TRBJ2-1; cdr3_nt: TGCAGTGCTCGGACTAGCGGACTCAACAATGAGCAGTTCTTC; cdr3_aa: CSARTSGLNNEQFF
v_call: TRBV24-1; clone_size: -; d_call: TRBD2; j_call: TRBJ2-7; cdr3_nt: TGTGCCACCAGTGATTTGGGCCTAGCGGGGGTACCCTCTCCCTACGAGCAGTACTTC; cdr3_aa: CATSDLGLAGVPSPYEQYF
v_call: TRBV6-1; clone_size: -; d_call: -; j_call: TRBJ2-5; cdr3_nt: TGTGCCAGCAGTGAACCAGGCCCGGGGGCCCAGTACTTC; cdr3_aa: CASSEPGPGAQYF
v_call: TRBV6-1; clone_size: -; d_call: -; j_call: TRBJ1-5; cdr3_nt: TGTGCCAGCAGTGGGGGAGTAAGTAGCAATCAGCCCCAGCATTTT; cdr3_aa: CASSGGVSSNQPQHF
v_call: TRBV28; clone_size: few; d_call: -; j_call: TRBJ2-7; cdr3_nt: TGTGCCAGCAGGCGTCAGGGGGGCCTCCCCTACGAGCAGTACTTC; cdr3_aa: CASRRQGGLPYEQYF
v_call: TRBV20-1; clone_size: few; d_call: -; j_call: TRBJ1-5; cdr3_nt: TGCAGTGCTAAGCTGACTAGCAATCAGCCCCAGCATTTT; cdr3_aa: CSAKLTSNQPQHF
v_call: TRBV4-1; clone_size: -; d_call: -; j_call: TRBJ2-7; cdr3_nt: TGCGCCAGCAGCCAAGGTCCGGGGGGCGTTTACGAGCAGTACTTC; cdr3_aa: CASSQGPGGVYEQYF
v_call: TRBV6-5; clone_size: few; d_call: -; j_call: TRBJ2-7; cdr3_nt: TGTGCCAGCAGTTACCCTGGAGAGGACTACGAGCAGTACTTC; cdr3_aa: CASSYPGEDYEQYF
v_call: TRBV5-5; clone_size: few; d_call: TRBD2; j_call: TRBJ2-5; cdr3_nt: TGTGCCAGCAGCTTGTATATAAGCGGGGTAGGGACCCAGTACTTC; cdr3_aa: CASSLYISGVGTQYF
v_call: TRBV12-3/TRBV12-4; clone_size: few; d_call: -; j_call: TRBJ2-3; cdr3_nt: TGTGCCAGCAGTTTCGAGTTTCATACGCAGTATTTT; cdr3_aa: CASSFEFHTQYF
v_call: TRBV24-1; clone_size: many; d_call: TRBD1; j_call: TRBJ1-5; cdr3_nt: TGTGCCACACAGGGGGCGAGCAATCAGCCCCAGCATTTT; cdr3_aa: CATQGASNQPQHF
v_call: TRBV5-4; clone_size: once; d_call: -; j_call: TRBJ2-1; cdr3_nt: TGTGCCAGCAGCACCTTCGGGACTCCATACAATGAGCAGTTCTTC; cdr3_aa: CASSTFGTPYNEQFF
v_call: TRBV29-1; clone_size: few; d_call: -; j_call: TRBJ2-3; cdr3_nt: TGCAGCGTTCTAGGCCCCTCAGATACGCAGTATTTT; cdr3_aa: CSVLGPSDTQYF
v_call: TRBV20-1; clone_size: few; d_call: -; j_call: TRBJ1-1; cdr3_nt: TGCAGTGCCAGACCAGGGGACACTGAAGCTTTCTTT; cdr3_aa: CSARPGDTEAFF
v_call: TRBV20-1; clone_size: -; d_call: -; j_call: TRBJ1-1; cdr3_nt: TGCAGTGCTAGAGAAGGGGGAAGGGCTGAAGCTTTCTTT; cdr3_aa: CSAREGGRAEAFF
v_call: TRBV12-3/TRBV12-4; clone_size: few; d_call: -; j_call: TRBJ1-1; cdr3_nt: TGTGCCAGCAAGACCGGACGGTCGAACACTGAAGCTTTCTTT; cdr3_aa: CASKTGRSNTEAFF
v_call: TRBV5-1; clone_size: many; d_call: -; j_call: TRBJ2-7; cdr3_nt: TGCGCCAGCAGCTTGGCCCCCACGGGATCCTACGAGCAGTACTTC; cdr3_aa: CASSLAPTGSYEQYF
v_call: TRBV7-3; clone_size: few; d_call: -; j_call: TRBJ2-3; cdr3_nt: TGTGCCAGCAGCTTAGGTCTCCCGGGGGATACGCAGTATTTT; cdr3_aa: CASSLGLPGDTQYF
v_call: TRBV25-1; clone_size: once; d_call: -; j_call: TRBJ2-1; cdr3_nt: TGTGCCAGCAGTCGGACTGCAAGCTCCTACAATGAGCAGTTCTTC; cdr3_aa: CASSRTASSYNEQFF
v_call: TRBV5-5; clone_size: -; d_call: -; j_call: TRBJ1-6; cdr3_nt: TGTGCCAGCAGCTCCACGGATAGCTCACCCCTCCACTTT; cdr3_aa: CASSSTDSSPLHF
v_call: TRBV29-1; clone_size: few; d_call: -; j_call: TRBJ1-2; cdr3_nt: TGCAGCGTCCAAACACACGGATCTAACTATGGCTACACCTTC; cdr3_aa: CSVQTHGSNYGYTF
v_call: TRBV28; clone_size: once; d_call: -; j_call: TRBJ2-2; cdr3_nt: TGTGCCAGCTCCCGGGCCGGGTCCAACACCGGGGAGCTGTTTTTT; cdr3_aa: CASSRAGSNTGELFF